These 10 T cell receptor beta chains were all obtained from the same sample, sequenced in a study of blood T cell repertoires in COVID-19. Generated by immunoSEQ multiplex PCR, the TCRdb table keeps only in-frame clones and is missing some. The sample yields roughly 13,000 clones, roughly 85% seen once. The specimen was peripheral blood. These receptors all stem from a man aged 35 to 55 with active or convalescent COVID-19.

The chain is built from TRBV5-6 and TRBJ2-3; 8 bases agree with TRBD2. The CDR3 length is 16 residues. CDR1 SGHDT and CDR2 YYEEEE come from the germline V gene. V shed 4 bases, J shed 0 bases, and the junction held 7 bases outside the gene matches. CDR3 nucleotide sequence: TGTGCCAGCAGCCAACTAACTAGCGGAAGCACAGATACGCAGTATTTT. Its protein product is CASSQLTSGSTDTQYF. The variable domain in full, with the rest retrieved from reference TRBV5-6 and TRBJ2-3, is DAGVTQSPTHLIKTRGQQVTLRCSPKSGHDTVSWYQQALGQGPQFIFQYYEEEERQRGNFPDRFSGHQFPNYSSELNVNALLLGDSALYLCASSQLTSGSTDTQYFGPGTRLTVL.

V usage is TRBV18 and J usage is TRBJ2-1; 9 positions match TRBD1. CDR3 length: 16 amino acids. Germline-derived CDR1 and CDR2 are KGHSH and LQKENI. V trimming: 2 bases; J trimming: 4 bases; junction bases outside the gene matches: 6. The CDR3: CASSPGTGNFYNEQFF. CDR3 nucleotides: TGTGCCAGCTCACCAGGGACAGGGAACTTTTACAATGAGCAGTTCTTC.

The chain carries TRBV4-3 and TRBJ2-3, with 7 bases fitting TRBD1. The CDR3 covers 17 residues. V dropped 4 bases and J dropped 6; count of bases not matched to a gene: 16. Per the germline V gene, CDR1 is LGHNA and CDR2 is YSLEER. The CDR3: CASSPELQGHRRDTQYF. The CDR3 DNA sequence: TGCGCCAGCAGCCCGGAACTACAGGGGCACAGGAGGGATACGCAGTATTTT.

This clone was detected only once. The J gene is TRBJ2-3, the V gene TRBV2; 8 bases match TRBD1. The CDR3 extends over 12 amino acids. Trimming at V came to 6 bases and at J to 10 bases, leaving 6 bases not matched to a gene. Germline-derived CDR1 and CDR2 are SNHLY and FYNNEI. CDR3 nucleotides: TGTGCCAGCAGGGTGGGACAGGAAGCGCAGTATTTT. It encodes CASRVGQEAQYF.

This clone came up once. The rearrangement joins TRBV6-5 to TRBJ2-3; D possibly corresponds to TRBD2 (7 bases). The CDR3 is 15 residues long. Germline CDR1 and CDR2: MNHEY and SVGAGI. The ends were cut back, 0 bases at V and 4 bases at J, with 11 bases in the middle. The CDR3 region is CASSYSRGGADTQYF. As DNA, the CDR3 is TGTGCCAGCAGTTACTCAAGGGGGGGCGCAGATACGCAGTATTTT.

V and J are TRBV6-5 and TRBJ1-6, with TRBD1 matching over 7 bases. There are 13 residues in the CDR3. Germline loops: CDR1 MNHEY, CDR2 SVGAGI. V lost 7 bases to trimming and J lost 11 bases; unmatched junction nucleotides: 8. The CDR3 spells CASTYRGKAPLHF. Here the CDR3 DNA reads TGTGCCAGCACCTACAGGGGTAAGGCACCCCTCCACTTT.

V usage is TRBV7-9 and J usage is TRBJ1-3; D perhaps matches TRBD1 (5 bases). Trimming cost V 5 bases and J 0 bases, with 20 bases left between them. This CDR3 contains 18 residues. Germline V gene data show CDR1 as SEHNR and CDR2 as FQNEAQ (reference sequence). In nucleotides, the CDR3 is TGTGCCAGCAGCCAGGGCCGAACCAGGGTAACCTCTGGAAACACCATATATTTT. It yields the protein CASSQGRTRVTSGNTIYF.

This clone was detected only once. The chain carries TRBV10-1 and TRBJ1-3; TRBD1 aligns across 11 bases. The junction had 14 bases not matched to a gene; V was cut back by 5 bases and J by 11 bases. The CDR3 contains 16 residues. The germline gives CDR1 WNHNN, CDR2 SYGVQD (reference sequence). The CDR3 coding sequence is TGCGCCAGCAGTCCCGGGACAGGGGGTCGTTCCGATCCCATATATTTT. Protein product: CASSPGTGGRSDPIYF.

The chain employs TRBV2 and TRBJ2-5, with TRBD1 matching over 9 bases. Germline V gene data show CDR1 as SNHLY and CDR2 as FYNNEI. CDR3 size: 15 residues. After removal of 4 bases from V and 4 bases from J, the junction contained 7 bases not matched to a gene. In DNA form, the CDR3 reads TGTGCCAGCAGTGTGGAGGGACAGGGAGGAGAGACCCAGTACTTC. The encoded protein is CASSVEGQGGETQYF.

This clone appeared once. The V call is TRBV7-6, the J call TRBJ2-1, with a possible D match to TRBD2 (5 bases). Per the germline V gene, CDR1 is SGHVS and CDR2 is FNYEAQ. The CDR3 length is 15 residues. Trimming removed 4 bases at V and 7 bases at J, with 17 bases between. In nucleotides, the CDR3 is TGTGCCAGCAGCTCCTGGAGCGGAGGAGGTAATGAGCAGTTCTTC. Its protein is CASSSWSGGGNEQFF.